This TCR beta chain was identified during a study of shared clonotypes between healthy human individuals. Adult Caucasians living in Nashville, Tennessee made up all of the donors. The CDR3 length is 18 residues. V dropped 1 base and J dropped 4; count of bases not matched to a gene: 12. Germline CDR1 and CDR2: MGHRA and YSYEKL. General study results and limits: Collection of samples was limited to blood; tissue repertoires likely differ. Clonotype sharing across a few donors was observed for around 4.8% of naive CD4 clonotypes.

Each PCR replicate from the sorted subsets contained about 200 ng DNA, which is tens of thousands of T cell genomes. The table came from immunoSEQ multiplex PCR; TCRdb's copy has only in-frame clones and leaves some out. The sample holds some 2,400,000 clones, almost 96% seen once. Comment on this clone: The antigen remains undetermined.

This TCR came from a man aged 18 to 29 in good health. Sequencing used naive CD4+ T cells sorted from blood. The subset denotes: CD45RA+ positively selected. V is TRBV4-1 and J is TRBJ2-5, with 10 bases that match TRBD1. In nucleotides, the CDR3 is TGCGCCAGCAGCCAAGGCCGATTCCGGGACAGGGGAGGAGAGACCCAGTACTTC. It yields the protein CASSQGRFRDRGGETQYF.